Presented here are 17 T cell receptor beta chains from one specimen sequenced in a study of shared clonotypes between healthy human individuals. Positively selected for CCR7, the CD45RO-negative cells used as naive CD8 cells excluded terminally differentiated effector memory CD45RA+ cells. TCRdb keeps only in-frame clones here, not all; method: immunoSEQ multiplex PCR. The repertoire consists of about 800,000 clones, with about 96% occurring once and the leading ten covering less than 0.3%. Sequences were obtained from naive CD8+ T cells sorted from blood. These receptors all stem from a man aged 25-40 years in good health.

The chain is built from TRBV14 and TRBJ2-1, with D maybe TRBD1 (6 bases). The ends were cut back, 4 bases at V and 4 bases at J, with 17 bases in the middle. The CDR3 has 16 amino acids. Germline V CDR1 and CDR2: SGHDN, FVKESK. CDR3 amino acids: CASSRKQGPPYNEQFF. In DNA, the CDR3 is TGTGCCAGCAGCCGTAAACAGGGCCCCCCTTACAATGAGCAGTTCTTC.

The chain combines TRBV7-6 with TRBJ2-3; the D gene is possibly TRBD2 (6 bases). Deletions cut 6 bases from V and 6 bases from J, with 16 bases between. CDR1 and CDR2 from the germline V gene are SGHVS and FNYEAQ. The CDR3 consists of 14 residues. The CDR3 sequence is CASSDPGEGDTQYF. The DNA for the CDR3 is TGTGCCAGCAGTGATCCGGGAGAGGGGGATACGCAGTATTTT.

DNA of the CDR3: TGCGCCAGCAGTGAGGGGGCAGGTCACTATGGCTACACCTTC. Translating it yields CASSEGAGHYGYTF. This chain joins TRBV10-2 and TRBJ1-2; tentative D call: TRBD1 (5 bases). This CDR3 spans 14 amino acids. The germline V gene has CDR1 WSHSY and CDR2 SAAADI. Trimming pared 2 bases from V and 3 bases from J, leaving 10 bases between.

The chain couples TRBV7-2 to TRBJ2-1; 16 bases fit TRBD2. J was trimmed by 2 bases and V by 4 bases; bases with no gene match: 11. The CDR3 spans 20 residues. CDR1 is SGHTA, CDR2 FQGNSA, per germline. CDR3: CASSSAGTSGRALTYNEQFF. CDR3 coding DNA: TGTGCCAGCAGCTCAGCCGGGACTAGCGGGAGGGCCCTCACCTACAATGAGCAGTTCTTC.

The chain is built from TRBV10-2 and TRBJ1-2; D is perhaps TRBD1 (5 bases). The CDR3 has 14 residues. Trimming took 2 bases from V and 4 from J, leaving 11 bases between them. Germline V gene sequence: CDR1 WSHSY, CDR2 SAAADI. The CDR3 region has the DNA TGCGCCAGCAGTGAGCTATTAGACAGCTATGGCTACACCTTC. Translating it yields CASSELLDSYGYTF.

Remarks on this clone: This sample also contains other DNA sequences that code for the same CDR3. The CDR3 is CASSPRDRGYEQYF. The CDR3 DNA reads TGTGCCAGCAGCCCGCGGGACAGGGGCTACGAGCAGTACTTC. The chain links TRBV11-3 to TRBJ2-7; 10 nucleotides line up with TRBD1. The CDR3 runs 14 residues. V shed 5 bases, J shed 3 bases, and the junction held 4 bases outside the gene matches. Germline CDR1 and CDR2: SGHNT and YENEEA.

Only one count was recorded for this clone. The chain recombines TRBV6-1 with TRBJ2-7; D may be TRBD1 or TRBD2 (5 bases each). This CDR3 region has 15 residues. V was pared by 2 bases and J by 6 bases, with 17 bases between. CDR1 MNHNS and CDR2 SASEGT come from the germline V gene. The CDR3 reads CASSELRGATGEQYF. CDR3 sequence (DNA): TGTGCCAGCAGTGAATTGAGGGGTGCAACGGGCGAGCAGTACTTC.

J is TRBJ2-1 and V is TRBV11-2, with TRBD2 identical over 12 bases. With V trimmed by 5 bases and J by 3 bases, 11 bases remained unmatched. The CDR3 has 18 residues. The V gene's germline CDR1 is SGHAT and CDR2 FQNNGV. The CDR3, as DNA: TGTGCCAGCAGCCTTGGACTAGCGGGAAATCCCAACTACAATGAGCAGTTCTTC. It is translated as CASSLGLAGNPNYNEQFF.

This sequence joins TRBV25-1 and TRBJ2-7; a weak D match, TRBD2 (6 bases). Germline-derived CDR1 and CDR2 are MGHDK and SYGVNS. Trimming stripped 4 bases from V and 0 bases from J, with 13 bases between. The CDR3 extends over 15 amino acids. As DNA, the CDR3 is TGTGCCAGCAGTGGCCACCGGGAGTCCTCCTACGAGCAGTACTTC. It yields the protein CASSGHRESSYEQYF.

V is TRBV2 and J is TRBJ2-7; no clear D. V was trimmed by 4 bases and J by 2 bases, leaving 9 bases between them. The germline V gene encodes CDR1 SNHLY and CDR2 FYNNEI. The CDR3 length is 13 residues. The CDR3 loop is CASSGWGPYEQYF. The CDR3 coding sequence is TGTGCCAGCAGTGGTTGGGGTCCCTACGAGCAGTACTTC.

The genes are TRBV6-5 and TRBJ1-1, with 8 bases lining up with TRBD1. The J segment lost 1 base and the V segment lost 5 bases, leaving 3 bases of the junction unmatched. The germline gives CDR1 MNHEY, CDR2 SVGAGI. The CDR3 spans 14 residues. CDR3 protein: CASSPGGSNTEAFF. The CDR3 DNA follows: TGTGCCAGCAGTCCAGGGGGCTCGAACACTGAAGCTTTCTTT.

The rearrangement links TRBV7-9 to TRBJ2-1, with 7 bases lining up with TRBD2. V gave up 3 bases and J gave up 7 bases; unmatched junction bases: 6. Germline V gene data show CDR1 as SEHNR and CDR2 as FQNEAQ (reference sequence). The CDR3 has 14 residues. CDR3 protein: CASSFDAGVNEQFF. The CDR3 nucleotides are TGTGCCAGCAGCTTTGATGCGGGAGTAAATGAGCAGTTCTTC.

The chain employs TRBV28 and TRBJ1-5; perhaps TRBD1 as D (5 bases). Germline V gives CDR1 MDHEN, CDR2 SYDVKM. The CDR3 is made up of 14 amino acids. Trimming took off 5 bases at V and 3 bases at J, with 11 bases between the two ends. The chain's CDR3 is CASSGGLFNQPQHF. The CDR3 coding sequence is TGTGCCAGCAGTGGGGGACTTTTCAATCAGCCCCAGCATTTT.

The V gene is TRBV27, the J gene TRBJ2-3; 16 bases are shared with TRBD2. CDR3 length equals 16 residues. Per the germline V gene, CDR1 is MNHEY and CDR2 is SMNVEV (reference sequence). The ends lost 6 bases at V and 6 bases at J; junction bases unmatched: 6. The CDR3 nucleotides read TGTGCCAGCAGGAAGGGACTAGCGGGAGGGTACGATACGCAGTATTTT. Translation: CASRKGLAGGYDTQYF.

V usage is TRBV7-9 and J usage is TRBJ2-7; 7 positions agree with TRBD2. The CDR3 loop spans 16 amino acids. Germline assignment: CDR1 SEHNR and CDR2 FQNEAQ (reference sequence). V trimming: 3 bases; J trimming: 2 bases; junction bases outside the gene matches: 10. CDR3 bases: TGTGCCAGCAGCTTGGGTACGGGCCTAGCGGCCTACGAGCAGTACTTC. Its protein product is CASSLGTGLAAYEQYF.

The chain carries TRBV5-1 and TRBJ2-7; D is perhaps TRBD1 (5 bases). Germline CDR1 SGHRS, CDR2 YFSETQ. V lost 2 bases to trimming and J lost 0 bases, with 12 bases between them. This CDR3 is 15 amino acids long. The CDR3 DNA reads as TGCGCCAGCAGCTTTTCGACAGTGAGCTCCTACGAGCAGTACTTC. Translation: CASSFSTVSSYEQYF.

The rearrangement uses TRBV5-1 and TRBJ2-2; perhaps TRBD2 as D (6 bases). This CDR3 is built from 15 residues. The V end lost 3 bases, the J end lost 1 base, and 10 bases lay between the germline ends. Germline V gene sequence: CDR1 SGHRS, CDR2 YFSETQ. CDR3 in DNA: TGCGCCAGCAGCTCGACTAGGGGGAACACCGGGGAGCTGTTTTTT. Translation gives CASSSTRGNTGELFF.